This TCR beta chain was found in a study of vaccination and CD4 T cells after COVID-19. Study-wide results and limits: Going from approximately 21 to 38, median SARS-CoV-2-reactive clonotypes did not rise significantly.

Treatment specified: roughly 11-day PBMC culture with coronavirus spike peptide pools or control peptides (ViraFEST assay). At the Johns Hopkins FTIC core, DNA taken from cultured CD4+ T cells was sequenced by way of the Oncomine TCR Beta short-read assay. DNA came from CD4+ T cells after culture. Each CDR3 protein is one row after TCRdb ran MiXCR on the PCR reads. The top ten clones hold 34% of a sample with about 5,500 distinct CDR3 sequences, under 40% of them seen once. Regarding this clonotype: Antigen: not known.

The receptor comes from a human donor who had recovered from COVID-19. The material sequenced was CD4+ T cells from blood, cultured in vitro, taken after SARS-CoV-2 vaccination.

The CDR3 DNA reads as TGCAGTGAGGGAACCGGGACTCGAGGGTTTAATGAGCAGTTCTTC. Residues: CSEGTGTRGFNEQFF. The V and J genes are TRBV20-1 and TRBJ2-1, with D perhaps TRBD2 (6 bases). This CDR3 contains 15 residues. V shed 7 bases and J shed 7 bases, with 23 bases lying between them. Germline V gene data show CDR1 as DFQATT and CDR2 as SNEGSKA (reference sequence).